A single TCR beta chain is shown here with its context. This clone was recorded only once. The specificity of this receptor is unknown. The input lacks base qualities; no much larger clone sits a single base away. After removal of 2 bases from V and 7 bases from J, the junction retains 5 bases not matched to a gene. Inclusive of the bounding cysteine and phenylalanine, the CDR3 is 15 residues long. Only the CDR3 part of the read is kept: 45 bases, read in frame from the first base. CDR1 and CDR2 are drawn from the germline V gene (reference sequence): MNHEY, SMNVEV. The cohort was made up of 500 to 800 healthy bone marrow donors. At the time of sampling, every cohort member was nominally healthy, though immune exposures that went unrecorded were likely present. The donor tested CMV seronegative and was one of the 352 seronegative cohort members. A peripheral blood sample was collected from each donor, and TCR beta sequencing was performed on peripheral blood mononuclear cells. The Qiagen DNeasy Blood Extraction Kit was used to extract genomic DNA from the blood cell samples.

These data originate in a study of cytomegalovirus exposure and HLA in healthy donors (dated by TCRdb to the late 2010s). Some background on the complete study: An earlier analysis of under 600 of the donors reported about 290 Gb of sequence data and roughly 110 million unique TCR beta sequences from roughly 180 million T cells. Around 330 gigabases of sequencing data and 91 million or so unique TCR sequences made up an early release that covered several hundred HLA-typed donors. Of the approximately 400 genotyped donors, 81% fell in the genetic ancestry cluster associated with self-reported Caucasian donors. The study aimed to test whether cataloging public T cell receptors could reveal signatures of past pathogen exposure. The study used immunosequencing to profile the T cell repertoires of 600 to 850 subjects and linked those repertoires to cytomegalovirus serostatus. A separate validation cohort of roughly 130 different subjects was used in addition to the approximately 670-subject first cohort. The study combined high-throughput TCR immunosequencing, statistical association of individual TCRs with disease status, and machine learning to predict cytomegalovirus infection status. To study patterns of TCR occurrence, a later analysis re-analyzed previously published TCR beta repertoires from 650 to 750 donors and added high-resolution HLA genotyping. Rather than using new phenotypic data, the later analysis identified candidate immune exposures from TCR beta sequences and from how often those sequences occurred across donors. An earlier analysis of 587 of the donors used high-throughput TCR beta sequencing to judge whether each TCR beta V gene segment behaved as functional or pseudogenic. Donor age, sex, ethnicity and CMV serostatus were collected together with the repertoire data. In a later genetic analysis, genome-wide SNP genotypes for about 65% of the 666 donors were used, and that subset was treated as a discovery cohort. Every repertoire in the discovery cohort had been generated on one and the same sequencing platform. Both class I and class II loci were covered by HLA typing, at four-digit resolution. The number of typed donors differed by locus: about 620-640 for A, B, C, DRB1 and DQB1; some 500 for DQA1; 606 for DPA1; and roughly 450 for DPB1. Roughly 5 DR-DQ haplotypes were handled as single units for association and clustering, since linkage in the cohort was strong. Among approximately 370 genotyped donors of the cohort, an average of about 220,000 unique TCR beta nucleotide sequences was sequenced per donor, of which roughly 17% were non-productive.

The protocol used for the library was the immunoSEQ multiplex PCR assay. For the multiplex PCR, a mixture combining 60 forward primers for TCR Vbeta segments and 13 reverse primers for TCR Jbeta segments was used. Amplification of the CDR3 region of rearranged TCR beta genes was performed with a multiplex PCR assay on genomic DNA. Amplified TCR beta libraries were sequenced as 87-base-pair reads on the Illumina HiSeq System. On the study's bioinformatics: A later analysis counted tens of millions of unique TCR beta chains across the 650 to 800 repertoires, and some 11 million of these chains were shared by at least two donors. Raw reads were error-corrected and collapsed into unique sequences by a nearest-neighbor algorithm in which closely related sequences were merged to remove PCR and sequencing errors. To assign V, D and J gene segments, CDR3 sequences were aligned to IMGT reference sequences. For a sequence to be retained, at least a six-nucleotide match to both a V gene segment and a J gene segment was required. A rearrangement was called productive if the CDR3 had no stop codons and remained in frame with V and J, and every other rearrangement was called non-productive. CDR3 was defined according to IMGT convention as the region running from the second conserved V-encoded cysteine to the conserved J-encoded phenylalanine. The earlier analysis of a few hundred of the donors excluded any sequence lacking an unambiguous match to a single V gene segment. In an earlier analysis of 450 to 750 of the donors, a V segment was called functional when productive rearrangements were above 56.7%, and segregating when the standard deviation between donors exceeded 5%. A statistical classification framework was built for diagnosing cytomegalovirus status from the catalog of TCR beta chain sequences. In a later analysis, TCR nucleotide sequences were compared against IMGT/GENE-DB human TR gene sequences so that V and J genes could be assigned. The TCRdist pipeline was used in a later analysis to assign CDR3 sequences and most-parsimonious VDJ recombination scenarios. In a later analysis, every TCR beta chain was defined by the combination of its CDR3 amino acid sequence and its V-gene family, and reads without a unique V-gene family were dropped. A later analysis removed 500 to 600 highly shared, low-generation-probability nucleotide sequences to deal with suspected cross-contamination and a sequencing artifact. In a later analysis, a clonal expansion index for each public chain was calculated from normalized within-repertoire ranks of inferred template counts. In a later analysis, generation probabilities were computed with a VDJ recombination model fitted to out-of-frame rearrangements, and the resulting probabilities were checked against IGoR. In a later analysis, TCR-TCR, TCR-HLA and TCR-CMV co-occurrence was scored with hypergeometric tests, and a repertoire-size bias correction was applied to TCR pairs. In a later analysis, false discovery rates were estimated by permuting HLA or CMV assignments 20 times. In a later analysis, co-occurring TCRs were grouped using DBSCAN, and TCRdist sequence similarity was added for clustering within HLA-allele-positive subsets. For co-occurrence clustering, repertoires with fewer than 30,000 or more than 120,000 public chains were excluded, along with roughly 5 repertoires with anomalous nucleotide sharing. Entries here come from immuneACCESS through TCRdb and include only in-frame sequences with V and J called. Some clones fail to appear in such tables; in the studies checked, an unresolved V gene covers under half of the shortfall, and the cause of the remainder is unknown. Clone size and the V and J calls come from that table; the DNA yielded D and trimming. The sample contains around 110,000 clones, under 85% of them found a single time. Together, the top ten hold under 5% of the sample.

Overall study outcomes, separate from this receptor: In a later analysis, the rate of TCR association differed among HLA loci, with DRB1 alleles having the most associated TCRs and HLA-C alleles having the fewest. Most TCR sequences were observed very rarely across donors, whereas some public TCRs were present in many individuals. In this cohort, only TCR beta chains were sequenced, and detectable features were limited by the absence of alpha or paired-chain data. In an earlier analysis of some 500 of the donors, most TCR beta V segments appeared in productive rearrangements about 87% or about 30% of the time, broadly matching IMGT annotations. In a later analysis, HLA-associated TCR beta chains were found to be more clonally expanded and to have lower generation probabilities than equally common non-associated chains. Some IMGT-functional V segments, including TRBV6-2 and TRBV6-3, could not be told apart with the 87-base-pair reads, so those segments were excluded. When HLA alleles, especially DR and DQ, strongly co-occurred, attributing TCR associations to individual alleles was difficult. A total of 150 or so TCR beta chains were listed by the study as associated with cytomegalovirus. A later genetic analysis reported fewer N-insertions in productive TCRs among donors in an Asian-associated ancestry cluster than the roughly 700-donor mean. In vitro tests confirmed that a few of the cytomegalovirus-associated TCR beta chains recognize cytomegalovirus antigens. An association between a missense DCLRE1C variant and V-gene and J-gene trimming of TCR beta chains was found in a later genetic analysis and replicated in an independent cohort. A later analysis reported that several top co-occurrence clusters appeared linked to parvovirus B19, influenza, CMV and Epstein-Barr virus. The authors suggested that the approach could potentially be extended to other disease states and immunological phenotypes. A further reported finding was that TCR beta sequences accurately predicted the HLA-A and HLA-B alleles for most subjects in the first cohort. CMV serostatus was the only immune exposure information available for the cohort. Sequencing depth was assumed to be roughly uniform across donors in the presence/absence analyses, though that assumption may not hold. Because some donors lacked HLA typing at each locus, the association tests relied only on the typed subset. A later analysis found that most CMV-associated TCR beta chains appeared HLA-restricted, with HLA associations seemingly driven largely by CMV exposure. Specific HLA alleles were associated with about 17,000 TCR beta sequences at a false discovery rate of 0.05 in a later analysis. Correlated functional status among segregating V segments might be attributable to linkage disequilibrium, but an unknown experimental factor could not be ruled out. Because counts were too low, more than 15 rarely observed V segments, including chromosome 9 orphons, were left out of the earlier analysis of a few hundred of the donors. The classifier was reported to diagnose cytomegalovirus status with high specificity and sensitivity in both the original cohort and the validation cohort. A cluster of highly shared sequence variants was judged likely to be a technical artifact of the sequencing pipeline.

What was sequenced was PBMCs. The chain joins TRBV27 to TRBJ2-1; TRBD2 lines up with 10 middle nucleotides. The sequence came from a male donor in good health and CMV-seronegative. Here the CDR3 is given as CASSLGLAGVNEQFF. The DNA reads as follows: TGTGCCAGCAGTTTAGGGCTAGCGGGAGTAAATGAGCAGTTCTTC.